The next 14 T cell receptor beta chains were all read from a single sample in a study of neurological immune-mediated disorders. One entry per CDR3 protein, called by TCRdb with MiXCR from the 5' RACE reads. The data contain 77,000 or so distinct CDR3 sequences, roughly 9% of them singletons. Sequencing input: PBMCs. These receptors originate from a man over 45 in good health.

At least ten counts were recorded for this clonotype. The genes are TRBV6-2 or TRBV6-3 and TRBJ2-7; D uncertain. From germline, CDR1 is MNHEY and CDR2 SVGEGT. V dropped 0 bases and J dropped 5 bases, with 5 bases sitting between them. The CDR3 spans 12 residues. The CDR3: CASSYSKHEQYF. CDR3 coding DNA: TGTGCCAGCAGTTACTCGAAACACGAGCAGTACTTC.

In its sample, this clonotype was seen many times. The chain has TRBV28 and TRBJ2-5, with D possibly called TRBD1 or TRBD2 (5 bases each). V was pared by 10 bases and J by 2 bases, with 14 bases between. The germline CDR1 and CDR2 sequences are MDHEN and SYDVKM. The CDR3 has 13 residues. CDR3 sequence (DNA): TGTGCCATCATGGGACCACTACAAGAGACCCAGTACTTC. Protein sequence: CAIMGPLQETQYF.

This clonotype has ten or more counts. An end of the junction differs from the germline gene, which may be a read error. This chain joins TRBV3-1 and TRBJ2-7; 8 bases match TRBD1. There are 16 residues in the CDR3. CDR1 LGHDT and CDR2 YNNKEL come from the germline V gene (reference sequence). The CDR3 loop reads CASSKDRGQDSYEQYF. The CDR3 coding sequence is TGTGCCAGCAGCAAAGATCGGGGACAGGACTCCTACGAGCAGTACTTC.

The sample holds many counts of this clonotype. V gene TRBV20-1 combines with J gene TRBJ2-5; no firm D call. Germline V gene lookup returns CDR1 DFQATT and CDR2 SNEGSKA (reference sequence). With 0 bases removed from V and 2 bases from J, the gap between germline ends came to 7 bases. This CDR3 is built from 13 residues. The DNA of the CDR3 is TGCAGTGCTAGAGACTGGCGGCAAGAGACCCAGTACTTC. Translating gives CSARDWRQETQYF.

This clonotype was seen at least ten times. The chain uses TRBV5-1 and TRBJ2-5; D gene uncertain. There are 15 residues in the CDR3. The V gene's germline CDR1 is SGHRS and CDR2 YFSETQ. V dropped 1 base and J dropped 5 bases, with 15 bases sitting between them. CDR3 in amino acids: CASSLTGPLGETQYF. The CDR3, as DNA: TGCGCCAGCAGCTTGACCGGGCCCCTAGGGGAGACCCAGTACTTC. Drawing the rest from reference TRBV5-1 and TRBJ2-5, the complete variable domain is KAGVTQTPRYLIKTRGQQVTLSCSPISGHRSVSWYQQTPGQGLQFLFEYFSETQRNKGNFPGRFSGRQFSNSRSEMNVSTLELGDSALYLCASSLTGPLGETQYFGPGTRLLVL.

Many counts were recorded for this clonotype. The CDR3 is CASGLIVRERTSGGLNTGELFF. The CDR3 region has the DNA TGTGCTAGTGGTTTGATTGTGAGGGAGAGGACTAGCGGGGGACTTAACACCGGGGAGCTGTTTTTT. V is TRBV12-5 and J is TRBJ2-2, with 13 bases identical to TRBD2. With 2 bases clipped from V and 2 bases from J, the junction kept 17 bases outside the gene matches. CDR3 size: 22 residues. Per the germline V gene, CDR1 is LGHNT and CDR2 is FRNRAP.

This clonotype occurred many times. This chain connects TRBV3-1 to TRBJ1-2; D remains ambiguous. Germline assignment: CDR1 LGHDT and CDR2 YNNKEL (reference sequence). This CDR3 has 15 amino acids. Trimming pared 4 bases from V and 4 bases from J, leaving 16 bases between. The CDR3 nucleotides read TGTGCCAGCAGCCCTCCCACCTCGGACGGCTATGGCTACACCTTC. Amino acids: CASSPPTSDGYGYTF. Based on the CDR3 plus reference TRBV3-1 and TRBJ1-2, the full variable domain is DTAVSQTPKYLVTQMGNDKSIKCEQNLGHDTMYWYKQDSKKFLKIMFSYNNKELIINETVPNRFSPKSPDKAHLNLHINSLELGDSAVYFCASSPPTSDGYGYTFGSGTRLTVV.

Details on this clonotype: It may be a read error: a sequence one base away is much more abundant. This chain joins TRBV7-6 and TRBJ1-3; D gene ambiguous. The CDR3 spans 15 residues. CDR1 is SGHVS, CDR2 FNYEAQ, per germline. This chain's CDR3 is CVSSLRPLLGNTIYF. CDR3 DNA sequence: TGTGTCAGCAGCTTACGCCCCCTCTTAGGAAACACCATATATTTT.

The chain has TRBV7-2 and TRBJ2-1, with 7 bases matching TRBD1. The germline CDR1 and CDR2 sequences are SGHTA and FQGNSA. The CDR3 has 14 residues. V shed 5 bases and J 6 bases; nucleotides not matched to a gene: 7. The CDR3: CASSAGTVLNEQFF. CDR3 in DNA: TGTGCCAGCAGCGCCGGGACAGTCCTCAATGAGCAGTTCTTC.

This clonotype was recorded at least ten times. This chain links TRBV7-2 with TRBJ2-2; 13 bases align to TRBD2. Germline V gene sequence: CDR1 SGHTA, CDR2 FQGNSA. J lost 0 bases, V lost 5 bases, and 9 bases had no gene match. CDR3 length: 19 residues. Here the CDR3 DNA reads TGTGCCAGCAGCCAGTATCCGGGACTAGCGGGAACGAACACCGGGGAGCTGTTTTTT. This gives the protein CASSQYPGLAGTNTGELFF. Supplemented by reference TRBV7-2 and TRBJ2-2, the full variable domain reads GAGVSQSPSNKVTEKGKDVELRCDPISGHTALYWYRQSLGQGLEFLIYFQGNSAPDKSGLPSDRFSAERTGGSVSTLTIQRTQQEDSAVYLCASSQYPGLAGTNTGELFFGEGSRLTVL.

This clonotype appeared many times. This chain links TRBV5-1 with TRBJ2-1, with a weak D call TRBD2 (6 bases). CDR1 is SGHRS, CDR2 YFSETQ, per germline. V lost 4 bases, J lost 9 bases, and 20 bases lay in between. The CDR3 is 15 residues long. In DNA form, the CDR3 reads TGCGCCAGCAGCGGAATACTAGCAGGCGGTCTTGAGCAGTTCTTC. Amino acid sequence: CASSGILAGGLEQFF. The entire variable domain, with the rest obtained from reference TRBV5-1 and TRBJ2-1, is as follows: KAGVTQTPRYLIKTRGQQVTLSCSPISGHRSVSWYQQTPGQGLQFLFEYFSETQRNKGNFPGRFSGRQFSNSRSEMNVSTLELGDSALYLCASSGILAGGLEQFFGPGTRLTVL.

This clonotype has at least ten counts. This chain joins TRBV20-1 and TRBJ2-5; 8 nucleotides agree with TRBD1. This CDR3 has 13 residues. Trimming at V came to 7 bases and at J to 7 bases, leaving 11 bases not matched to a gene. Germline V lookup: CDR1 DFQATT, CDR2 SNEGSKA (reference sequence). CDR3 amino acids: CSVDQGARGTQYF. CDR3 DNA: TGCAGTGTTGACCAGGGGGCGCGGGGGACCCAGTACTTC.

This clonotype occurred many times. The genes are TRBV20-1 and TRBJ2-5; 14 positions match TRBD2. Germline CDR1 and CDR2: DFQATT and SNEGSKA (reference sequence). CDR3 length: 16 residues. The junction had 10 bases not matched to a gene; V was cut back by 6 bases and J by 4 bases. The CDR3, as DNA: TGCAGTGCCCCCCCGGCGACTAGCGGGGGGGCAGAGACCCAGTACTTC. Amino acid sequence: CSAPPATSGGAETQYF.

CDR3 bases: TGTGCCAGTACCCCCCTCGGGGTCGACTCAGATACGCAGTATTTT. Encoded protein: CASTPLGVDSDTQYF. The rearrangement links TRBV19 to TRBJ2-3; possible D gene TRBD2, 5 bases. The CDR3 runs 15 residues. V gave up 7 bases and J gave up 4 bases, with 18 bases separating them. Germline V gives CDR1 LNHDA, CDR2 SQIVND (reference sequence).